The 20 T cell receptor beta chains given below trace back to one sample, sequenced in a study of blood T cell repertoires in COVID-19. Measured with immunoSEQ multiplex PCR; TCRdb has only the in-frame clones, and not every one. The sample lists approximately 250,000 clones, around nine tenths occurring once. Sequencing was performed on peripheral blood. The receptors derive from a woman in her fifties or sixties with COVID-19, enrolled during active disease.

About this clone itself: The sample has other DNA sequences that encode this CDR3 too. The rearrangement joins TRBV5-1 to TRBJ1-1; TRBD1 aligns across 8 bases. CDR1 is SGHRS, CDR2 YFSETQ, per germline. This CDR3 contains 14 residues. J lost 3 bases, V lost 2 bases, and 3 bases had no gene match. DNA for the CDR3: TGCGCCAGCAGCTTTGACAGGGGAGACACTGAAGCTTTCTTT. Translating it yields CASSFDRGDTEAFF.

The chain is built from TRBV29-1 and TRBJ2-7; D uncertain. This CDR3 is built from 12 residues. The V gene lost 6 bases and the J gene lost 7 bases, with 16 bases spanning the gap. The germline V gene has CDR1 SQVTM and CDR2 ANQGSEA. The CDR3 protein is CSVEIYQREQYF. In DNA form, the CDR3 reads TGCAGCGTGGAAATATACCAGAGGGAGCAGTACTTC.

This chain links TRBV7-9 with TRBJ1-4, with TRBD1 identical over 10 bases. V shed 2 bases, J shed 6 bases, and the junction held 6 bases outside the gene matches. Germline CDR1 SEHNR, CDR2 FQNEAQ (reference sequence). This CDR3 is 16 amino acids long. CDR3: CASSLLVGTGDEKLFF. The CDR3 nucleotides are TGTGCCAGCAGCTTACTGGTAGGGACAGGGGATGAAAAACTGTTTTTT. Variable domain in full (rest from reference TRBV7-9 and TRBJ1-4): DTGVSQNPRHKITKRGQNVTFRCDPISEHNRLYWYRQTLGQGPEFLTYFQNEAQLEKSRLLSDRFSAERPKGSFSTLEIQRTEQGDSAMYLCASSLLVGTGDEKLFFGSGTQLSVL.

The chain links TRBV30 to TRBJ2-1; 9 nucleotides agree with TRBD2. V lost 0 bases, J lost 8 bases, and 11 bases stayed unmatched. The CDR3 loop spans 16 amino acids. In germline, CDR1 is GTSNPN, CDR2 SVGIG (reference sequence). The CDR3 loop reads CAWSVPGGRVYDEQFF. DNA for the CDR3: TGTGCCTGGAGTGTACCGGGCGGGAGGGTGTACGATGAGCAGTTCTTC. The complete variable domain, with remaining parts taken from reference TRBV30 and TRBJ2-1, reads SQTIHQWPATLVQPVGSPLSLECTVEGTSNPNLYWYRQAAGRGLQLLFYSVGIGQISSEVPQNLSASRPQDRQFILSSKKLLLSDSGFYLCAWSVPGGRVYDEQFFGPGTRLTVL.

This chain links TRBV5-4 with TRBJ2-3; D uncertain. V gave up 0 bases and J gave up 4 bases, with 3 bases separating them. There are 12 residues in the CDR3. CDR1 is SGHNT and CDR2 is YYREEE in the germline V gene (reference sequence). CDR3 protein: CASSLVSDTQYF. CDR3 coding DNA: TGTGCCAGCAGCTTGGTCTCAGATACGCAGTATTTT.

The V and J genes are TRBV19 and TRBJ1-1; maybe TRBD1 (5 bases). Germline V gene sequence: CDR1 LNHDA, CDR2 SQIVND (reference sequence). V lost 4 bases and J lost 7, with 16 bases in between. The length of the CDR3 is 14 residues. CDR3 bases: TGTGCCAGTAGTAGGCGTGGGGCAGATTTTGAAGCTTTCTTT. Amino acids: CASSRRGADFEAFF.

The chain has TRBV5-1 and TRBJ2-3; TRBD2 matches 9 bases. V trimming: 5 bases; J trimming: 2 bases; junction bases outside the gene matches: 6. This CDR3 comprises 15 residues. Germline-derived CDR1 and CDR2 are SGHRS and YFSETQ. CDR3 protein: CASRSLAGHTDTQYF. Written as DNA, the CDR3 is TGCGCCAGCAGGTCGCTAGCGGGGCACACAGATACGCAGTATTTT.

V is TRBV9 and J is TRBJ2-2; possible D gene TRBD1, 5 bases. The germline V gene has CDR1 SGDLS and CDR2 YYNGEE. V lost 0 bases and J lost 2, with 8 bases in between. The CDR3 has 15 residues. The CDR3 sequence: CASSVGRANTGELFF. The DNA of the CDR3 is TGTGCCAGCAGCGTAGGCAGGGCCAACACCGGGGAGCTGTTTTTT.

The chain combines TRBV6-5 with TRBJ1-5; 7 bases agree with TRBD1. Per germline, CDR1 MNHEY and CDR2 SVGAGI. J was trimmed by 7 bases and V by 5 bases; bases with no gene match: 8. This CDR3 has 14 residues. The CDR3 protein is CASSRQGRGQPQHF. DNA for the CDR3: TGTGCCAGCAGTCGACAGGGTCGTGGGCAGCCCCAGCATTTT.

The chain joins TRBV5-6 to TRBJ1-3, with no clear D. The CDR3 spans 17 residues. CDR1 SGHDT and CDR2 YYEEEE come from the germline V gene. The V gene lost 0 bases and the J gene lost 0 bases, with 13 bases spanning the gap. In DNA, the CDR3 is TGTGCCAGCAGCTTGGTATTCGACAACCACTCTGGAAACACCATATATTTT. As protein: CASSLVFDNHSGNTIYF.

CDR3 sequence: CASSLGDSVLQETQYF. Written as DNA, the CDR3 is TGTGCCAGCAGCTTAGGGGACAGTGTTTTACAAGAGACCCAGTACTTC. J is TRBJ2-5 and V is TRBV7-9; TRBD1 aligns across 7 bases. V gave up 1 base and J gave up 2 bases; unmatched junction bases: 7. Looked up from germline, CDR1 is SEHNR and CDR2 is FQNEAQ (reference sequence). The CDR3 has 16 residues.

The chain has TRBV6-2 or TRBV6-3 and TRBJ1-1; 11 nucleotides match TRBD1. With V trimmed by 6 bases and J by 5 bases, 8 bases remained unmatched. Germline V gives CDR1 MNHEY, CDR2 SVGEGT. This CDR3 is 15 amino acids long. The CDR3 is CASRPSGQGATEAFF. CDR3 sequence (DNA): TGTGCCAGCAGACCTAGCGGACAGGGGGCAACTGAAGCTTTCTTT.

The rearrangement joins TRBV19 to TRBJ2-5; 8 bases align to TRBD1. Germline CDR1 is LNHDA and CDR2 is SQIVND (reference sequence). The ends lost 4 bases at V and 4 bases at J; junction bases unmatched: 11. CDR3 size: 16 residues. CDR3 protein: CASSTQGARRGETQYF. Here the CDR3 DNA reads TGTGCCAGTAGTACCCAGGGGGCCAGGAGGGGAGAGACCCAGTACTTC.

The chain has TRBV20-1 and TRBJ2-1, with 7 bases that match TRBD2. The CDR3 spans 11 residues. V shed 6 bases and J 10 bases; nucleotides not matched to a gene: 6. Looked up from germline, CDR1 is DFQATT and CDR2 is SNEGSKA (reference sequence). CDR3 residues: CSARLAWEQFF. As DNA, the CDR3 is TGCAGTGCGAGACTAGCATGGGAGCAGTTCTTC.

V usage is TRBV19 and J usage is TRBJ2-6; D might be TRBD1 (5 bases). The germline V gene encodes CDR1 LNHDA and CDR2 SQIVND (reference sequence). V was shortened by 7 bases and J by 2 bases, with 9 bases between the two germline ends. The CDR3 sequence is 14 residues long. CDR3 sequence (DNA): TGTGCCAGTACTGCCAGGGCTGGGGCCAACGTCCTGACTTTC. As protein: CASTARAGANVLTF.

The J gene is TRBJ2-7, the V gene TRBV19, with a tentative D call TRBD2 (5 bases). Trimming stripped 5 bases from V and 3 bases from J, with 11 bases between. CDR1 and CDR2 from the germline V gene are LNHDA and SQIVND (reference sequence). This CDR3 has 13 amino acids. CDR3 sequence: CASSATGSYEQYF. In DNA form, the CDR3 reads TGTGCCAGTAGTGCGACGGGGAGCTACGAGCAGTACTTC.

This sequence joins TRBV28 and TRBJ2-1; 9 bases are a match to TRBD1. This CDR3 spans 14 amino acids. Germline loops: CDR1 MDHEN, CDR2 SYDVKM. Trimming removed 6 bases from V and 4 bases from J; junction bases left unmatched: 4. The chain's CDR3 is CASSSQGAYNEQFF. CDR3 DNA: TGTGCCAGCAGCTCACAGGGGGCTTACAATGAGCAGTTCTTC.

The chain couples TRBV10-3 to TRBJ2-2, with D possibly TRBD1 on 5 matching bases. With 6 bases removed from V and 0 bases from J, the gap between germline ends came to 8 bases. Germline assignment: CDR1 ENHRY and CDR2 SYGVKD. The CDR3 consists of 14 residues. CDR3 sequence: CAIRGESNTGELFF. Written as DNA, the CDR3 is TGTGCCATCAGAGGGGAATCGAACACCGGGGAGCTGTTTTTT.

J is TRBJ1-5 and V is TRBV7-2, with TRBD1 as a possible D gene (6 bases). Germline V gives CDR1 SGHTA, CDR2 FQGNSA. The CDR3 has 14 residues. V was shortened by 4 bases and J by 1 base, with 8 bases between the two germline ends. The CDR3 sequence: CASSSGTSNQPQHF. Written as DNA, the CDR3 is TGTGCCAGCAGCTCCGGGACAAGCAATCAGCCCCAGCATTTT.

The chain has TRBV5-6 and TRBJ1-2; perhaps TRBD1 as D (5 bases). Germline V lookup: CDR1 SGHDT, CDR2 YYEEEE. This CDR3 region has 14 residues. V was cut by 1 base and J by 1 base, with 8 bases left in between. CDR3 coding DNA: TGTGCCAGCAGCTTGCAGGGATTTAACTATGGCTACACCTTC. Its protein is CASSLQGFNYGYTF.